This T cell receptor beta chain was recorded in a study of cytomegalovirus exposure and HLA in healthy donors. Overall study: A prior study identified roughly 110 million unique TCR beta sequences from about 180 million T cells.

Concerning this clone: The target antigen is unknown.

Primers: 60 Vbeta forward and 13 Jbeta reverse. Sequenced by immunoSEQ multiplex PCR; TCRdb stores in-frame clones only, minus some. The table records approximately 160,000 clones, 65% to 85% of them present only once. Points from the study as a whole: Researchers reported that a few CMV-associated chains were confirmed in vitro as CMV antigen-specific. The authors listed 150 to 200 TCR beta chains as cytomegalovirus-associated.

The ends lost 0 bases at V and 5 bases at J; junction bases unmatched: 12. Germline assignment: CDR1 WNHNN and CDR2 SYGVQD (reference sequence). The CDR3 runs 19 residues. The TCR originated in a woman under 30 in good health and CMV-seronegative. Sequencing was carried out using PBMCs. The chain links TRBV10-1 to TRBJ2-2; 10 bases map to TRBD1. For the CDR3, the DNA is TGCGCCAGCAGTGAGTCGGGGACAGGGGCCCTAGTCAGGACCGGGGAGCTGTTTTTT. Translated, it gives CASSESGTGALVRTGELFF.